This T cell receptor (beta chain) was sequenced for a study of early T cells in non-severe SARS-CoV-2 infection. Notes on the study in general: In VDJdb matching, anti-spike CD8 responses were favored while private and CD4 specificities went missing.

This CDR3 is 14 amino acids long. Losses at the gene ends were 5 bases for V and 2 bases for J; bases not matched to a gene: 3. Germline CDR1 is MNHNY and CDR2 is SVGAGI (reference sequence). At least ten counts were recorded for this clonotype. Its antigen is unidentified. A single record per CDR3 protein comes from TCRdb applying MiXCR to the 5' RACE reads. The sample includes tens of thousands of distinct CDR3 sequences, about 4% of them seen just once. This receptor was obtained from an adult who was a healthcare worker with PCR-confirmed SARS-CoV-2 infection or an uninfected control (not recorded which). The sequenced material came from whole blood. The chain combines TRBV6-6 with TRBJ2-7; 10 nucleotides align to TRBD2. The CDR3 reads CASSASGGTYEQYF. Here the CDR3 DNA reads TGTGCCAGCAGTGCTAGCGGGGGTACCTACGAGCAGTACTTC.